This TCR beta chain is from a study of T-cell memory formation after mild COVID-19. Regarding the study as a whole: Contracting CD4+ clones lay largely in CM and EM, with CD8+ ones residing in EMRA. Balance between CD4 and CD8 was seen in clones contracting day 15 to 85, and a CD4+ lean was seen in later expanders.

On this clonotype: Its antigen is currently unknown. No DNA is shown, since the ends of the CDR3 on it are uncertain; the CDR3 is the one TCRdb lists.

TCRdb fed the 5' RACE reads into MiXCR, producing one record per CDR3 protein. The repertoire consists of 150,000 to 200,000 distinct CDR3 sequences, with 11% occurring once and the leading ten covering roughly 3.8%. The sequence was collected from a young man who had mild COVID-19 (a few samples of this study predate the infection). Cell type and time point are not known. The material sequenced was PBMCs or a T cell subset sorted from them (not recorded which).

This chain's CDR3 is CASSFGPGTKNIQYF. The chain recombines TRBV5-1 with TRBJ2-4; whether TRBD1, the table's D call, matches the DNA was not checked. Germline CDR1 SGHRS, CDR2 YFSETQ. The CDR3 length equals 15 residues, ends included.